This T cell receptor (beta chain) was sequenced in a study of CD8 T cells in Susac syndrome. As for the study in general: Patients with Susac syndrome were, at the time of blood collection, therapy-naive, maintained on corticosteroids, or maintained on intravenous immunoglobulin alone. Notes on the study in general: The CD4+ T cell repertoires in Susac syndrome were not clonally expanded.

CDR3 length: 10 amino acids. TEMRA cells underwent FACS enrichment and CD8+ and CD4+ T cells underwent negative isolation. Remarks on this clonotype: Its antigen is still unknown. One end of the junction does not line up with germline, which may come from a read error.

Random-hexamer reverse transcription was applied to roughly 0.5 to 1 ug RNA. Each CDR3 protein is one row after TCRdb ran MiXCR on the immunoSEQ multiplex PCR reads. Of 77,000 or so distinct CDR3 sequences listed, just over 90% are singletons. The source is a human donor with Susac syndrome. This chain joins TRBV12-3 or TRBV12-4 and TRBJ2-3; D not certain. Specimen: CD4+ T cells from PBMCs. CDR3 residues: CASSLDTQYF. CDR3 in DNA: TGTGCCAGCAGCTTAGATACGCAGTATTTT.